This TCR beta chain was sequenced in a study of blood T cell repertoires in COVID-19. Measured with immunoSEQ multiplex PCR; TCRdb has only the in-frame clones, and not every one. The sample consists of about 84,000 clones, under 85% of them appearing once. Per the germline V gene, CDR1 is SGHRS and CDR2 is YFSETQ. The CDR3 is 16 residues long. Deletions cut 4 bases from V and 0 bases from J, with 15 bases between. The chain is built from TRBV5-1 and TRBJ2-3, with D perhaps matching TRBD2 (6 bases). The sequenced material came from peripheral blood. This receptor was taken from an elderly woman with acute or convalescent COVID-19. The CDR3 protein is CASSRLPGLSTDTQYF. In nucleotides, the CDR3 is TGCGCCAGCAGCCGCCTACCGGGACTGAGCACAGATACGCAGTATTTT.